The present T cell receptor (beta chain) was sequenced within a study of shared clonotypes between healthy human individuals. V lost 11 bases and J 4 bases, leaving 15 bases between the germline ends. CDR3 size: 13 residues. Germline V gives CDR1 MNHEY, CDR2 SVGAGI. As concerns this clone: Its target is not known.

All donors qualified as healthy HIV-negative adults and had experienced no recent acute infections or vaccinations. Study conclusions and caveats: All-four-donor shared clonotypes had higher generation probabilities than non-shared clonotypes did. Sharing across four donors was highest in naive CD4 (around 5%) and lowest in memory CD8 (0.4%).

Generated by immunoSEQ multiplex PCR, the TCRdb table keeps only in-frame clones and is missing some. Among millions of clones listed, 85% to 95% were seen once. The source of this sequence is a man aged 18 to 29 in good health. Specimen: naive CD4+ T cells sorted from blood. Subset described: CD45RA+ positively selected. This chain uses TRBV6-5 with TRBJ2-1, with D possibly TRBD1 on 6 matching bases. The DNA for the CDR3 is TGTGCCTGTGGGGGCTCCCCATACAATGAGCAGTTCTTC. Translation gives CACGGSPYNEQFF.